These 9 T cell receptor beta chains came from one sample sequenced in a study of blood T cell repertoires in COVID-19. Method: immunoSEQ multiplex PCR; TCRdb's copy keeps in-frame clones and lacks some. The profile shows some 97,000 clones, 90% of them singletons. What was sequenced was peripheral blood. Receptors were obtained from a man aged 55 to 70 with acute or convalescent COVID-19.

This clone has a handful of counts. The rearrangement links TRBV10-3 to TRBJ1-1; D is perhaps TRBD1 (6 bases). This CDR3 region has 14 residues. The germline V gene has CDR1 ENHRY and CDR2 SYGVKD. The V and J ends lost 8 bases and 4 bases respectively, with 17 bases between them. The CDR3 protein is CAIAREGGSTEAFF. In DNA, the CDR3 is TGTGCCATCGCCCGGGAGGGGGGAAGCACTGAAGCTTTCTTT.

This sequence joins TRBV19 and TRBJ2-1; TRBD2 might be the D (6 bases). The CDR3 covers 14 residues. Trimming shortened V by 6 bases and J by 0 bases, and 9 bases separated the two germline ends. The germline V gene encodes CDR1 LNHDA and CDR2 SQIVND (reference sequence). The CDR3 sequence: CASRRESSYNEQFF. The CDR3 DNA sequence: TGTGCCAGTAGGCGGGAAAGCTCCTACAATGAGCAGTTCTTC.

The J gene is TRBJ1-1, the V gene TRBV4-1; 8 nucleotides agree with TRBD1. The J segment lost 1 base and the V segment lost 2 bases, leaving 6 bases of the junction unmatched. Germline assignment: CDR1 MGHRA and CDR2 YSYEKL. The CDR3 consists of 16 residues. The CDR3 nucleotides are TGCGCCAGCAGCCAACTGGGACAGGCAACGAACACTGAAGCTTTCTTT. Protein sequence: CASSQLGQATNTEAFF.

V gene TRBV5-4 combines with J gene TRBJ2-2, with TRBD1 identical over 7 bases. J was trimmed by 2 bases and V by 7 bases; bases with no gene match: 2. Germline V lookup: CDR1 SGHNT, CDR2 YYREEE (reference sequence). The CDR3 has 13 residues. The CDR3 DNA sequence: TGTGCCAGCCGGGACAGAAACACCGGGGAGCTGTTTTTT. This translates into CASRDRNTGELFF.

This sequence joins TRBV29-1 and TRBJ1-1; 7 nucleotides align to TRBD1. Trimming at V came to 4 bases and at J to 3 bases, leaving 8 bases not matched to a gene. This CDR3 has 14 residues. Per the germline V gene, CDR1 is SQVTM and CDR2 is ANQGSEA. This CDR3 reads CSVAQTGADTEAFF. CDR3 sequence (DNA): TGCAGCGTTGCCCAAACAGGGGCAGACACTGAAGCTTTCTTT.

The chain carries TRBV7-9 and TRBJ1-6; TRBD1 might be the D (6 bases). CDR1 and CDR2 from the germline V gene are SEHNR and FQNEAQ (reference sequence). The V and J ends lost 3 bases and 7 bases respectively, with 10 bases between them. The CDR3 covers 14 residues. The DNA of the CDR3 is TGTGCCAGCAGCTTCGACAGGCGAAATTCACCCCTCCACTTT. Its translation: CASSFDRRNSPLHF.

V usage is TRBV5-1 and J usage is TRBJ1-6; the D gene is possibly TRBD1 (5 bases). V lost 0 bases, J lost 11 bases, and 15 bases lay in between. Germline V gene sequence: CDR1 SGHRS, CDR2 YFSETQ. CDR3 length equals 15 residues. Here the CDR3 DNA reads TGCGCCAGCAGCTTGGCCCTGGGGGGGGAGCCACCCCTCCACTTT. This sequence encodes CASSLALGGEPPLHF.

The CDR3 protein is CAWTQGAGAPLHF. In DNA form, the CDR3 reads TGTGCCTGGACCCAGGGGGCCGGGGCACCCCTCCACTTT. The V gene is TRBV30, the J gene TRBJ1-6, with 8 bases fitting TRBD1. Per the germline V gene, CDR1 is GTSNPN and CDR2 is SVGIG (reference sequence). The CDR3 has 13 residues. The V gene end was trimmed by 4 bases and the J gene end by 11 bases; junction bases not matched to a gene: 7. Full variable domain (outside the CDR3, taken from reference TRBV30 and TRBJ1-6): SQTIHQWPATLVQPVGSPLSLECTVEGTSNPNLYWYRQAAGRGLQLLFYSVGIGQISSEVPQNLSASRPQDRQFILSSKKLLLSDSGFYLCAWTQGAGAPLHFGNGTRLTVT.

The chain employs TRBV5-1 and TRBJ2-6; TRBD2 matches 7 bases. J lost 0 bases, V lost 4 bases, and 7 bases had no gene match. CDR1 and CDR2 (germline): SGHRS, YFSETQ. The CDR3 runs 17 residues. CDR3 nucleotide sequence: TGCGCCAGCAGCGGGGGGGACGGTAGCTCTGGGGCCAACGTCCTGACTTTC. This codes for CASSGGDGSSGANVLTF.